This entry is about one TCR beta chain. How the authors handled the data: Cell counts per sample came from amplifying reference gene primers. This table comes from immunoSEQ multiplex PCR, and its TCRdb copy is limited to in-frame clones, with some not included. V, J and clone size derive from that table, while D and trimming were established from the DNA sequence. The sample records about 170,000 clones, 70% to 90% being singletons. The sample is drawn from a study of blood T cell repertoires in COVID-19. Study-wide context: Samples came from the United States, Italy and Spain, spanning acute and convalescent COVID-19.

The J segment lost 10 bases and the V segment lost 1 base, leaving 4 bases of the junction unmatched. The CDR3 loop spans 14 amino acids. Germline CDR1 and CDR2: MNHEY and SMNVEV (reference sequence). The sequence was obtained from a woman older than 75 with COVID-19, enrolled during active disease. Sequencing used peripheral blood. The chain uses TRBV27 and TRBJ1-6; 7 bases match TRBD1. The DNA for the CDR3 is TGTGCCAGCAGTTTATTCACAGGGGCCTCACCCCTCCACTTT. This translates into CASSLFTGASPLHF.